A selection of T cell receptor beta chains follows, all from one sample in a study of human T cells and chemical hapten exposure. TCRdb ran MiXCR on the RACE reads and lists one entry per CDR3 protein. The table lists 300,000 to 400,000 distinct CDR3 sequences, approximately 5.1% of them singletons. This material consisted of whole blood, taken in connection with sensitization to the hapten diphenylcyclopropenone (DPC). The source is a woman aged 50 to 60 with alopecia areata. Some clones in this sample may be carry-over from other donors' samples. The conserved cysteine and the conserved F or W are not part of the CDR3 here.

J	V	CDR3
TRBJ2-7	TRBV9	ASSAGGITYEQY
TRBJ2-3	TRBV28	ASSFEGSFRDTQY
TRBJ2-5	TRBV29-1	SVTVFGGTETQY
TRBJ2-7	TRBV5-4	AVTPGLLSYEQY
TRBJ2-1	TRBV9	ASSVGPQKLSSYNEQF
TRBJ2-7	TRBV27	ASSLSGQGAEQY
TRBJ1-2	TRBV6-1	ASIPEGITYGYT
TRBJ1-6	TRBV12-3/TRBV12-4	ASSLIAGKDSPLH
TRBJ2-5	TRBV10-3	AIKDSGRGETQY
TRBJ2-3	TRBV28	ASSFVGTDTQY
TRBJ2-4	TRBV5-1	ASKASKNIQY
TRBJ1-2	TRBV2	ASSHRAYGYT
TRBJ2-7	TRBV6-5	ASSYSGGSYEQY
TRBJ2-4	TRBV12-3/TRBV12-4	ASSRTGGLDIQY
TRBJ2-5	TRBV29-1	SVEDPGETQY
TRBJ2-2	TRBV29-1	SVEDWTGELF
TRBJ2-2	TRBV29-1	SVEDPGSGELF
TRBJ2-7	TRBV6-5	ASSSPRQGKYEQY
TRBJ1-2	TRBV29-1	SAIGGQRGYT
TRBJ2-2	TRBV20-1	SAPSGLAGNTGELF
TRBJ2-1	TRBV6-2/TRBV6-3	ASRQQVTSGRPWSMNEQF
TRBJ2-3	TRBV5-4	ASADRRASGAPDTQY
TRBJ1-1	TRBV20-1	SALPSLNTEAF
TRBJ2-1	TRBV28	ASSFNSGRASNEQF
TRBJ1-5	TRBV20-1	SARQGVGQPQH
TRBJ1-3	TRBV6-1	ASSEARNTIY
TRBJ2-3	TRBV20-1	SASPAGRKDTQY
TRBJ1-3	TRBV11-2	ASSPLQGPGNTIY
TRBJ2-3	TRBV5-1	ASSLWRATDTQY
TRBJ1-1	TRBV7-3	ASSSTDRVLSTEAF
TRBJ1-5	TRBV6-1	ASSEVPGSQIGYSNQPQH